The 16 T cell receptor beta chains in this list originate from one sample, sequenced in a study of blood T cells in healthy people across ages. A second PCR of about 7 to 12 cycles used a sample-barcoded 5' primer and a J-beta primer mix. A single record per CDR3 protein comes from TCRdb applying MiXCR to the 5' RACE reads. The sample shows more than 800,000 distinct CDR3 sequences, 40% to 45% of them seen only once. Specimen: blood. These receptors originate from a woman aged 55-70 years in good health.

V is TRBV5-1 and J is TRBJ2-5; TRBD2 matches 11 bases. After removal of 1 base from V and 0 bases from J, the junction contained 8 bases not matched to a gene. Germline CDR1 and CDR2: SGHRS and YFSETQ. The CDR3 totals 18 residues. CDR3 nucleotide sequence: TGCGCCAGCAGCTTGAGGGGGACTAGCGGAGTGTACCAAGAGACCCAGTACTTC. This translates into CASSLRGTSGVYQETQYF.

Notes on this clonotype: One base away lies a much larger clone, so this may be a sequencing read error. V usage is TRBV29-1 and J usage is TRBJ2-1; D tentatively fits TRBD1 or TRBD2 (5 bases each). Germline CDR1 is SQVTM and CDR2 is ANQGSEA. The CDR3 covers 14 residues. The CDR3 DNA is TGCAGCGTTGAAGCGGGGTCAGGGTACAATGGGCAGTTCTTC. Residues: CSVEAGSGYNGQFF.

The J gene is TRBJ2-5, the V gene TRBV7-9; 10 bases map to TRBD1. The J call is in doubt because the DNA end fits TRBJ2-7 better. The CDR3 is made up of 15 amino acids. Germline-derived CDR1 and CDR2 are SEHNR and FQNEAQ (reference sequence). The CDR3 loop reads CASSSSGTGEVEQYF. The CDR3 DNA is TGTGCCAGCAGCTCCTCTGGGACAGGGGAGGTCGAGCAGTACTTC.

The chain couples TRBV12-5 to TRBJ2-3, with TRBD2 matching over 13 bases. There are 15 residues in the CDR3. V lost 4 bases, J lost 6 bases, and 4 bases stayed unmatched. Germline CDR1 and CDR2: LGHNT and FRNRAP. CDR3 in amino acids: CASGSATSGRDTQYF. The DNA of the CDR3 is TGTGCTAGTGGTTCTGCGACTAGCGGGAGGGATACGCAGTATTTT.

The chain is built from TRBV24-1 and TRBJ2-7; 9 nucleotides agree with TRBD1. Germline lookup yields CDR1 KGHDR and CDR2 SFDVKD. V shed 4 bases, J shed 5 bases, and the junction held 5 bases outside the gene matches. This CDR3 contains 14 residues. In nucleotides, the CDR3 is TGTGCCACCAGTGAACCGGGACAGGGCGACGAGCAGTACTTC. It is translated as CATSEPGQGDEQYF.

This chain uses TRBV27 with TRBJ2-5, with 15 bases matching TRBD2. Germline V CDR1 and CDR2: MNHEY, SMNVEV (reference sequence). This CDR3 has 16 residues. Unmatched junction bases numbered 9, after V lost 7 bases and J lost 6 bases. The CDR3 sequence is CASTTIGTSGRQTQYF. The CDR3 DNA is TGTGCCAGCACAACTATCGGGACTAGCGGGAGGCAGACCCAGTACTTC.

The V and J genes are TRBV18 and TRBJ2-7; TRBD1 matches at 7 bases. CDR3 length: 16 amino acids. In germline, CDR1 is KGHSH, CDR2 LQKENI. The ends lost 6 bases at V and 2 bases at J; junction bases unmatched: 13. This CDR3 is CASSSWSTGEPYEQYF. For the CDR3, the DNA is TGTGCCAGCTCGTCCTGGAGCACAGGGGAGCCCTACGAGCAGTACTTC.

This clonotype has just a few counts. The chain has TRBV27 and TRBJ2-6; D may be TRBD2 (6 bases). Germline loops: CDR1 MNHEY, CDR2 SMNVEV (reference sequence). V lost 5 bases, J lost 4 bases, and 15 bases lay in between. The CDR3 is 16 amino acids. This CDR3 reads CASSPAGTAGANVLTF. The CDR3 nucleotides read TGTGCCAGCAGTCCCGCCGGGACTGCCGGGGCCAACGTCCTGACTTTC.

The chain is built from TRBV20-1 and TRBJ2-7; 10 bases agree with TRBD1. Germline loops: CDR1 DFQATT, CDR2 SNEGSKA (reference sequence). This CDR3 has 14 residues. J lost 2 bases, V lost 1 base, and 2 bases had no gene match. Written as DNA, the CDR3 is TGCAGTGCTAGAGTGACAGGGGGCGCCTACGAGCAGTACTTC. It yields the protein CSARVTGGAYEQYF.

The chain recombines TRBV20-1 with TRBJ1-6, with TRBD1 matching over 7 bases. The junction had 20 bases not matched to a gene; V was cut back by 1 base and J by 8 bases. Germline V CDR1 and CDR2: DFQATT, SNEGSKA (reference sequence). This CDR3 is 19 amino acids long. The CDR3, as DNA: TGCAGTGCTAGAGGGGGCCTAGGACAGGATGCCAGGAGCCATTCACCCCTCCACTTT. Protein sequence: CSARGGLGQDARSHSPLHF.

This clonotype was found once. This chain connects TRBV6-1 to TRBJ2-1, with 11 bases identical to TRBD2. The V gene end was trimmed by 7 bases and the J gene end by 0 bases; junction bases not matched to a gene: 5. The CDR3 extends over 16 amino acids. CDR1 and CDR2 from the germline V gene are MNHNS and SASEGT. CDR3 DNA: TGTGCCAGCAAACTAGCGGGAGTCCTCTCCTACAATGAGCAGTTCTTC. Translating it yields CASKLAGVLSYNEQFF.

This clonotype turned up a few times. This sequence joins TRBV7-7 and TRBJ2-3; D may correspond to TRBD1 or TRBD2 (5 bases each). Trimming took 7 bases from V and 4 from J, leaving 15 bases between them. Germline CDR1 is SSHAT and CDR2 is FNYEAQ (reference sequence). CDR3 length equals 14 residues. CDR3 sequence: CASTALLGADTQYF. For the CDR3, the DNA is TGTGCCAGCACCGCCCTGTTGGGGGCAGATACGCAGTATTTT.

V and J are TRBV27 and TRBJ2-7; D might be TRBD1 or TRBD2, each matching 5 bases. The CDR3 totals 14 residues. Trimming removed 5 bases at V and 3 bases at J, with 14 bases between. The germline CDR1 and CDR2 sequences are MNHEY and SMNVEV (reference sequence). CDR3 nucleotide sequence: TGTGCCAGCAGTCCTCCCGGGACCAACTACGAGCAGTACTTC. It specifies CASSPPGTNYEQYF.

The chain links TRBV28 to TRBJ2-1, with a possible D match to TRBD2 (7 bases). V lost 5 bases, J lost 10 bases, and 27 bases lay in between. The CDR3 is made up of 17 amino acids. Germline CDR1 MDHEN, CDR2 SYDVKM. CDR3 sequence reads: CASSVLRDIREVSEQFF. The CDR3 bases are TGTGCCAGCAGTGTACTCCGGGACATCCGGGAGGTGAGCGAGCAGTTCTTC.

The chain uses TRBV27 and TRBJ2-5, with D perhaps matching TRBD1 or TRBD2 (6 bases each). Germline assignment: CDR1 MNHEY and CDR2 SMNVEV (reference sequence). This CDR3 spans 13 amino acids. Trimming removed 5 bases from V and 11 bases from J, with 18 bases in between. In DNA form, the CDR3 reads TGTGCCAGCAGTGTCACCGGGGGCCTAGGGCAGTACTTC. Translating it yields CASSVTGGLGQYF.

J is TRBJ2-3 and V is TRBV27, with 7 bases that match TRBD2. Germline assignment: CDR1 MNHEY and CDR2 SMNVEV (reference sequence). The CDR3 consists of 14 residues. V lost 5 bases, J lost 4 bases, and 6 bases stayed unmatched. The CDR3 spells CASSMAGASDTQYF. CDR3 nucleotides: TGTGCCAGCAGTATGGCGGGAGCTTCAGATACGCAGTATTTT.